This TCR beta chain appears in the sequencing data of a study of T-cell reconstitution after alpha-beta-depleted transplantation in children. This CDR3 has 14 residues. CDR1 KGHDR and CDR2 SFDVKD come from the germline V gene. Trimming removed 3 bases from V and 3 bases from J, with 10 bases in between. TCRbeta library preparation incorporated unique molecular identifiers. MiXCR was run by TCRdb on the PCR reads, yielding one entry per CDR3 protein. This sample carries approximately 230,000 distinct CDR3 sequences, under 30% of them seen once, and the ten largest clones take 2.6%. General study results and limits: Certain patients had high TCRbeta diversity at day 60, and it came from recipient T cells and thymic progenitors that survived.

This clonotype has at least ten counts. The antigen is undetermined. The V and J genes are TRBV24-1 and TRBJ2-5, with D possibly being TRBD1 (6 bases). The receptor's source is a girl aged 2 to 9 with Fanconi anemia, due to receive a stem cell transplant. The material was PBMCs, obtained before TCRalphabeta/CD19-depleted stem cell transplant. CDR3 bases: TGTGCCACCAGTGATCCCTCAGGGGAAGAGACCCAGTACTTC. It encodes CATSDPSGEETQYF.